A selection of T cell receptor beta chains follows, all from one sample in a study of OX40 agonist ivuxolimab in advanced cancers. Method: immunoSEQ multiplex PCR; TCRdb's copy keeps in-frame clones and lacks some. This table holds roughly 80,000 clones, approximately 85% found once. The sequencing used CD4+ or CD8+ T cells sorted from blood, collected in a trial of the OX40 agonist ivuxolimab. These receptors were collected from an adult with an advanced solid tumor such as melanoma, head and neck, liver or kidney cancer. Each CDR3 is given with its conserved first and last residue. The D gene is left open where the match is weak. Some rows mark clone size as missing; the rest say once, few, many or name a class of expanded clone.

cdr3_aa: CASSLTNGNTEAFF; cdr3_nt: TGCGCCAGCAGCTTGACCAACGGGAACACTGAAGCTTTCTTT; j_call: TRBJ1-1; clone_size: once; v_call: TRBV5-1; d_call: .
cdr3_aa: CASSLALASETQYF; cdr3_nt: TGCGCCAGCAGCTTGGCCTTGGCGTCAGAGACCCAGTACTTC; j_call: TRBJ2-5; clone_size: .; v_call: TRBV5-1; d_call: .
cdr3_aa: CASSRDFQTYEQYF; cdr3_nt: TGTGCCAGCTCGAGGGACTTTCAGACCTACGAGCAGTACTTC; j_call: TRBJ2-7; clone_size: .; v_call: TRBV18; d_call: .
cdr3_aa: CASSLRGRVETQYF; cdr3_nt: TGTGCCAGCAGCTTACGAGGGAGGGTGGAGACCCAGTACTTC; j_call: TRBJ2-5; clone_size: .; v_call: TRBV7-8; d_call: TRBD2
cdr3_aa: CASSQAVRVYGNTIYF; cdr3_nt: TGCGCCAGCAGCCAAGCCGTCAGGGTGTACGGAAACACCATATATTTT; j_call: TRBJ1-3; clone_size: .; v_call: TRBV4-1; d_call: .
cdr3_aa: CASSLTQSNQPQHF; cdr3_nt: TGTGCCAGCAGTTTAACGCAGAGCAATCAGCCCCAGCATTTT; j_call: TRBJ1-5; clone_size: .; v_call: TRBV28; d_call: .
cdr3_aa: CASSSTGGAYSPLHF; cdr3_nt: TGTGCCAGCAGCTCGACAGGGGGCGCATATTCACCCCTCCACTTT; j_call: TRBJ1-6; clone_size: .; v_call: TRBV7-8; d_call: TRBD1
cdr3_aa: CACSPVPWEQYF; cdr3_nt: TGTGCCTGTTCCCCGGTCCCATGGGAGCAGTACTTC; j_call: TRBJ2-7; clone_size: .; v_call: TRBV19; d_call: .
cdr3_aa: CASSKAARPRKTDTQYF; cdr3_nt: TGTGCCAGCAGCAAAGCAGCCAGGCCCCGCAAGACAGATACGCAGTATTTT; j_call: TRBJ2-3; clone_size: .; v_call: TRBV21-1; d_call: .
cdr3_aa: CASSLGRVNTEAFF; cdr3_nt: TGCGCCAGCAGCTTGGGTCGGGTGAACACTGAAGCTTTCTTT; j_call: TRBJ1-1; clone_size: once; v_call: TRBV5-1; d_call: .
cdr3_aa: CASSVGLDTQYF; cdr3_nt: TGTGCCAGCAGCGTGGGCCTGGATACGCAGTATTTT; j_call: TRBJ2-3; clone_size: .; v_call: TRBV9; d_call: .
cdr3_aa: CASNPRGWGGYTF; cdr3_nt: TGTGCCAGCAACCCGAGAGGCTGGGGTGGCTACACCTTC; j_call: TRBJ1-2; clone_size: .; v_call: TRBV5-6; d_call: .
cdr3_aa: CASSWRTHYEQYF; cdr3_nt: TGTGCCAGCAGCTGGAGGACCCACTACGAGCAGTACTTC; j_call: TRBJ2-7; clone_size: .; v_call: TRBV11-2; d_call: .
cdr3_aa: CASSPMPSYEQYF; cdr3_nt: TGTGCCAGCTCACCTATGCCCTCCTACGAGCAGTACTTC; j_call: TRBJ2-7; clone_size: .; v_call: TRBV18; d_call: .
cdr3_aa: CASSPPPDTEAFF; cdr3_nt: TGTGCCAGCAGCCCCCCCCCTGACACTGAAGCTTTCTTT; j_call: TRBJ1-1; clone_size: .; v_call: TRBV9; d_call: .
cdr3_aa: CSPGSSYGYTF; cdr3_nt: TGCAGTCCAGGGTCTAGCTATGGCTACACCTTC; j_call: TRBJ1-2; clone_size: .; v_call: TRBV20-1; d_call: .
cdr3_aa: CASSNGRYQETQYF; cdr3_nt: TGTGCCAGCAGCAACGGGAGGTACCAAGAGACCCAGTACTTC; j_call: TRBJ2-5; clone_size: .; v_call: TRBV7-8; d_call: TRBD2
cdr3_aa: CASSLGRDYEQYF; cdr3_nt: TGTGCCAGCAGCTTGGGGCGGGACTACGAGCAGTACTTC; j_call: TRBJ2-7; clone_size: .; v_call: TRBV5-4; d_call: .
cdr3_aa: CASSWGLAGGSEQYF; cdr3_nt: TGCGCCAGCAGCTGGGGACTAGCGGGAGGATCCGAGCAGTACTTC; j_call: TRBJ2-7; clone_size: once; v_call: TRBV5-1; d_call: TRBD2
cdr3_aa: CASSSGTGSYEQYF; cdr3_nt: TGCGCCAGCAGCTCCGGGACAGGTTCCTACGAGCAGTACTTC; j_call: TRBJ2-7; clone_size: .; v_call: TRBV5-1; d_call: TRBD1
cdr3_aa: CASSLVSGDWETQYF; cdr3_nt: TGTGCCAGCAGCTTAGTCAGCGGGGATTGGGAGACCCAGTACTTC; j_call: TRBJ2-5; clone_size: .; v_call: TRBV7-2; d_call: TRBD2
cdr3_aa: CASSPGLAGNNEQFF; cdr3_nt: TGTGCCAGCAGCCCGGGACTAGCGGGGAACAATGAGCAGTTCTTC; j_call: TRBJ2-1; clone_size: .; v_call: TRBV7-7; d_call: TRBD2
cdr3_aa: CASSKDHLRGAEDEQYF; cdr3_nt: TGTGCCAGCAGCAAAGACCACTTGCGGGGCGCGGAAGACGAGCAGTACTTC; j_call: TRBJ2-7; clone_size: .; v_call: TRBV21-1; d_call: .
cdr3_aa: CASSAGNSNQPQHF; cdr3_nt: TGTGCCAGCAGCGCCGGTAATAGCAATCAGCCCCAGCATTTT; j_call: TRBJ1-5; clone_size: .; v_call: TRBV9; d_call: .
cdr3_aa: CASSINRGESPLHF; cdr3_nt: TGTGCCAGTAGTATCAACAGGGGAGAATCACCCCTCCACTTT; j_call: TRBJ1-6; clone_size: .; v_call: TRBV19; d_call: TRBD1
cdr3_aa: CASSYGLSGNTIYF; cdr3_nt: TGTGCCAGCAGTTACGGCCTCTCTGGAAACACCATATATTTT; j_call: TRBJ1-3; clone_size: .; v_call: TRBV6-5; d_call: .
cdr3_aa: CATTRTGGNSPLHF; cdr3_nt: TGTGCCACCACGCGGACGGGAGGTAATTCACCCCTCCACTTT; j_call: TRBJ1-6; clone_size: .; v_call: TRBV6-6; d_call: .
cdr3_aa: CASKTGTEFYGYTF; cdr3_nt: TGTGCCAGCAAAACCGGGACGGAGTTCTATGGCTACACCTTC; j_call: TRBJ1-2; clone_size: .; v_call: TRBV5-4; d_call: .
cdr3_aa: CASSQDLGQSSGANVLTF; cdr3_nt: TGCGCCAGCAGCCAAGATCTGGGACAGAGCTCTGGGGCCAACGTCCTGACTTTC; j_call: TRBJ2-6; clone_size: .; v_call: TRBV4-3; d_call: TRBD1
cdr3_aa: CASSLGDRGRYEQYF; cdr3_nt: TGTGCCAGCAGTTTAGGGGACAGGGGGAGGTACGAGCAGTACTTC; j_call: TRBJ2-7; clone_size: .; v_call: TRBV28; d_call: TRBD1
cdr3_aa: CASRSAPPQETQYF; cdr3_nt: TGTGCCAGCAGATCAGCCCCCCCACAAGAGACCCAGTACTTC; j_call: TRBJ2-5; clone_size: .; v_call: TRBV28; d_call: .
cdr3_aa: CASSPQGGYNEQFF; cdr3_nt: TGTGCCAGCAGCCCCCAAGGGGGCTACAATGAGCAGTTCTTC; j_call: TRBJ2-1; clone_size: once; v_call: TRBV7-8; d_call: .
cdr3_aa: CASSEYRGPSPLHF; cdr3_nt: TGTGCCAGCAGTGAATATAGGGGGCCCTCACCCCTCCACTTT; j_call: TRBJ1-6; clone_size: .; v_call: TRBV6-1; d_call: TRBD1
cdr3_aa: CASSPLSARATDTQYF; cdr3_nt: TGCGCCAGCAGCCCATTAAGTGCCAGGGCGACAGATACGCAGTATTTT; j_call: TRBJ2-3; clone_size: .; v_call: TRBV5-1; d_call: .
cdr3_aa: CASSDSKVISRGPLFF; cdr3_nt: TGTGCCAGCAGTGACTCGAAGGTTATCAGCCGGGGTCCCCTGTTCTTC; j_call: TRBJ2-1; clone_size: .; v_call: TRBV6-4; d_call: .
cdr3_aa: CASKLSHEQYF; cdr3_nt: TGTGCCAGCAAGCTAAGCCACGAGCAGTACTTC; j_call: TRBJ2-7; clone_size: few; v_call: TRBV2; d_call: .
cdr3_aa: CASSRGGAGGSSYEQYF; cdr3_nt: TGTGCCAGCAGTAGAGGGGGAGCGGGAGGAAGCTCCTACGAGCAGTACTTC; j_call: TRBJ2-7; clone_size: .; v_call: TRBV2; d_call: TRBD2
cdr3_aa: CASTQDRVGTDTQYF; cdr3_nt: TGTGCCAGCACCCAGGACAGGGTGGGGACAGATACGCAGTATTTT; j_call: TRBJ2-3; clone_size: .; v_call: TRBV6-7; d_call: TRBD1
cdr3_aa: CASRPWGGTDTQYF; cdr3_nt: TGTGCCAGCAGACCCTGGGGGGGCACAGATACGCAGTATTTT; j_call: TRBJ2-3; clone_size: .; v_call: TRBV6-5; d_call: .
cdr3_aa: CASSQGYEQYF; cdr3_nt: TGTGCCAGCAGCCAGGGGTACGAGCAGTACTTC; j_call: TRBJ2-7; clone_size: .; v_call: TRBV5-1; d_call: .
cdr3_aa: CASRLTSGGAFQETQYF; cdr3_nt: TGTGCCAGCAGGCTCACTAGCGGGGGGGCCTTCCAAGAGACCCAGTACTTC; j_call: TRBJ2-5; clone_size: .; v_call: TRBV25-1; d_call: TRBD2
cdr3_aa: CASSSGSDQPQHF; cdr3_nt: TGTGCCAGCAGCTCGGGCAGCGATCAGCCCCAGCATTTT; j_call: TRBJ1-5; clone_size: once; v_call: TRBV7-2; d_call: .
cdr3_aa: CAQGQGTYEQYF; cdr3_nt: TGTGCCCAGGGACAGGGGACCTACGAGCAGTACTTC; j_call: TRBJ2-7; clone_size: .; v_call: TRBV30; d_call: TRBD1
cdr3_aa: CASSLGGLAGGNEQFF; cdr3_nt: TGTGCCAGCAGCTTAGGGGGACTAGCGGGAGGCAATGAGCAGTTCTTC; j_call: TRBJ2-1; clone_size: .; v_call: TRBV5-4; d_call: TRBD2
cdr3_aa: CASSFSRGTYNEQFF; cdr3_nt: TGTGCCAGCAGCTTCTCGCGGGGGACCTACAATGAGCAGTTCTTC; j_call: TRBJ2-1; clone_size: .; v_call: TRBV5-4; d_call: TRBD2
cdr3_aa: CASTVSIQGTAFF; cdr3_nt: TGTGCCAGCACCGTTTCTATACAGGGGACAGCTTTCTTT; j_call: TRBJ1-1; clone_size: .; v_call: TRBV6-1; d_call: TRBD1
cdr3_aa: CSAAEGGLNYGYTF; cdr3_nt: TGCAGCGCCGCGGAGGGGGGGCTAAACTATGGCTACACCTTC; j_call: TRBJ1-2; clone_size: .; v_call: TRBV29-1; d_call: .
cdr3_aa: CASRGRGLSEKLFF; cdr3_nt: TGTGCCAGTCGGGGAAGAGGTTTGAGTGAAAAACTGTTTTTT; j_call: TRBJ1-4; clone_size: few; v_call: TRBV6-6; d_call: .
cdr3_aa: CASSLSGKSYEQYF; cdr3_nt: TGTGCCAGCAGTTTATCCGGTAAAAGCTACGAGCAGTACTTC; j_call: TRBJ2-7; clone_size: .; v_call: TRBV28; d_call: .
cdr3_aa: CASTETGTSGYTF; cdr3_nt: TGTGCCAGCACTGAGACAGGGACATCTGGCTACACCTTC; j_call: TRBJ1-2; clone_size: .; v_call: TRBV6-6; d_call: TRBD1
cdr3_aa: CASSGGDTEAFF; cdr3_nt: TGTGCCAGCAGCGGAGGGGACACTGAAGCTTTCTTT; j_call: TRBJ1-1; clone_size: .; v_call: TRBV9; d_call: .
cdr3_aa: CASSLWGTGSNEQFF; cdr3_nt: TGTGCCAGCAGTTTATGGGGGACAGGGAGCAATGAGCAGTTCTTC; j_call: TRBJ2-1; clone_size: .; v_call: TRBV28; d_call: TRBD1
cdr3_aa: CASSIVRGRLDNQPQHF; cdr3_nt: TGTGCCAGTAGTATTGTCAGGGGGCGACTTGACAATCAGCCCCAGCATTTT; j_call: TRBJ1-5; clone_size: .; v_call: TRBV19; d_call: TRBD1
cdr3_aa: CASRAGTSSNQPQHF; cdr3_nt: TGTGCCAGCAGGGCCGGGACATCGAGCAATCAGCCCCAGCATTTT; j_call: TRBJ1-5; clone_size: .; v_call: TRBV2; d_call: .